Listed here are 31 T cell receptor beta chains from one sample, sequenced in a study of graft-versus-host responses after intestinal transplantation. TCRdb keeps only in-frame clones here, not all; method: immunoSEQ multiplex PCR. The profile shows around 67,000 clones, 90% of them singletons. Their antigen targets remain unknown. The starting material was unstimulated CD8+ T cells sorted from spleen or lymph node cells, obtained before transplant. These receptors were obtained from a human donor who was the organ donor for an intestinal transplant.

V is TRBV15 and J is TRBJ1-1; 9 bases are a match to TRBD1. Germline loops: CDR1 LNHNV, CDR2 YYDKDF (reference sequence). The ends lost 3 bases at V and 2 bases at J; junction bases unmatched: 4. The CDR3 runs 15 residues. The CDR3 sequence: CATSSEGQGNTEAFF. CDR3 DNA sequence: TGTGCCACCAGCAGTGAGGGACAGGGAAACACTGAAGCTTTCTTT.

This chain joins TRBV18 and TRBJ2-1; 7 bases match TRBD2. The CDR3 consists of 17 residues. Per germline, CDR1 KGHSH and CDR2 LQKENI. Trimming at V came to 3 bases and at J to 0 bases, leaving 8 bases not matched to a gene. The chain's CDR3 is CASSPSSGSDSYNEQFF. For the CDR3, the DNA is TGTGCCAGCTCACCGTCTAGCGGATCCGACTCCTACAATGAGCAGTTCTTC.

The genes are TRBV25-1 and TRBJ2-2; a possible D gene is TRBD1 (6 bases). V was clipped by 4 bases and J by 5 bases, with 11 bases between them. There are 14 residues in the CDR3. Germline CDR1 and CDR2: MGHDK and SYGVNS. DNA for the CDR3: TGTGCCAGCAGTGTCGGACAGAATACCGGGGAGCTGTTTTTT. This encodes CASSVGQNTGELFF.

This clone was counted between two and nine times. The chain is built from TRBV6-1 and TRBJ2-6; D not resolved. The CDR3 contains 14 residues. The V and J ends lost 6 bases and 0 bases respectively, with 6 bases between them. CDR1 is MNHNS and CDR2 is SASEGT in the germline V gene. The CDR3 region has the DNA TGTGCCAGCAGGGCCAACTCTGGGGCCAACGTCCTGACTTTC. Translation: CASRANSGANVLTF.

V and J are TRBV11-2 and TRBJ2-7; D remains unclear. The V end lost 1 base, the J end lost 6 bases, and 10 bases lay between the germline ends. The CDR3 sequence is 13 residues long. The germline V gene has CDR1 SGHAT and CDR2 FQNNGV. DNA of the CDR3: TGTGCCAGCAGCTTAGGTCGGCGAAGCGAGCAGTACGTC. This codes for CASSLGRRSEQYV.

This chain connects TRBV9 to TRBJ2-3, with TRBD2 matching over 9 bases. The trim removed 4 bases at V and 7 bases at J, leaving 10 bases unmatched. The germline CDR1 and CDR2 sequences are SGDLS and YYNGEE. CDR3 length: 15 residues. The CDR3 reads CASSKDSGTSYTQYF. The CDR3 nucleotides read TGTGCCAGCAGCAAAGATTCCGGGACTAGCTATACGCAGTATTTT.

V and J are TRBV27 and TRBJ2-5; D is unresolved. V dropped 5 bases and J dropped 5 bases, with 15 bases sitting between them. Germline lookup yields CDR1 MNHEY and CDR2 SMNVEV (reference sequence). The CDR3 covers 14 residues. As DNA, the CDR3 is TGTGCCAGCAGTCCCCGATTGATTCGGGAGACCCAGTACTTC. It encodes CASSPRLIRETQYF.

V gene TRBV5-6 combines with J gene TRBJ1-1, with D hard to call. Germline CDR1 SGHDT, CDR2 YYEEEE. Trimming removed 2 bases from V and 4 bases from J, with 9 bases in between. The CDR3 has 13 amino acids. CDR3 in DNA: TGTGCCAGCAGCTTTTACCCGGTCACTGAAGCTTTCTTT. It translates to CASSFYPVTEAFF.

V gene TRBV2 combines with J gene TRBJ2-1; D uncertain. The CDR3 is 11 residues long. Germline V gives CDR1 SNHLY, CDR2 FYNNEI. Trimming removed 5 bases at V and 4 bases at J, with 3 bases between. CDR3 loop: CASSPYNEQFF. DNA of the CDR3: TGTGCCAGCAGTCCGTACAATGAGCAGTTCTTC.

V gene TRBV28 combines with J gene TRBJ1-1; TRBD1 is a possible D gene (6 bases). Germline CDR1 reads MDHEN; CDR2 reads SYDVKM. The CDR3 length is 18 residues. V shed 5 bases and J shed 0 bases, with 22 bases lying between them. The CDR3 sequence is CASSPGQPSWGVNTEAFF. CDR3 DNA sequence: TGTGCCAGCAGTCCTGGACAGCCCTCCTGGGGTGTGAACACTGAAGCTTTCTTT. The entire variable domain, with the rest obtained from reference TRBV28 and TRBJ1-1, is as follows: DVKVTQSSRYLVKRTGEKVFLECVQDMDHENMFWYRQDPGLGLRLIYFSYDVKMKEKGDIPEGYSVSREKKERFSLILESASTNQTSMYLCASSPGQPSWGVNTEAFFGQGTRLTVV.

This chain uses TRBV15 with TRBJ1-6; tentatively, D is TRBD1 (6 bases). V lost 4 bases, J lost 13 bases, and 20 bases lay in between. Germline lookup yields CDR1 LNHNV and CDR2 YYDKDF (reference sequence). The CDR3 loop spans 15 amino acids. CDR3 amino acids: CATSIRDTPGSPLHF. The CDR3 DNA reads TGTGCCACCAGCATACGGGACACCCCAGGGTCGCCCCTCCACTTT.

To note about this clone: Mismatch with germline at one junction end may stem from a read error. V gene TRBV4-2 combines with J gene TRBJ2-5; TRBD2 is a possible D gene (7 bases). The length of the CDR3 is 14 residues. From germline, CDR1 is LGHNA and CDR2 YNFKEQ. The CDR3 region is CASTQGGGQETQYF. The CDR3, as DNA: TGTGCCAGCACCCAAGGGGGGGGGCAAGAGACCCAGTACTTC.

The chain has TRBV27 and TRBJ2-2; tentative D call: TRBD2 (5 bases). CDR3 length: 15 residues. Trimming shortened V by 3 bases and J by 2 bases, and 10 bases separated the two germline ends. Germline CDR1 reads MNHEY; CDR2 reads SMNVEV (reference sequence). CDR3 protein: CASSFWGVNTGELFF. The CDR3 DNA follows: TGTGCCAGCAGTTTTTGGGGAGTAAACACCGGGGAGCTGTTTTTT.

V and J are TRBV5-6 and TRBJ1-5; D remains unclear. Germline values: CDR1 SGHDT, CDR2 YYEEEE. Between the trimmed V and J ends, which lost 0 bases and 1 base, there was a span of 2 bases. CDR3 size: 13 residues. CDR3 in amino acids: CASSLASNQPQHF. CDR3 DNA sequence: TGTGCCAGCAGCTTGGCAAGCAATCAGCCCCAGCATTTT.

This chain joins TRBV6-5 and TRBJ2-3, with 7 bases lining up with TRBD2. J lost 6 bases, V lost 6 bases, and 6 bases had no gene match. In germline, CDR1 is MNHEY, CDR2 SVGAGI. The CDR3 is 13 amino acids. The CDR3 is CASRAGTTDTQYF. CDR3 DNA: TGTGCCAGCAGAGCGGGGACTACCGATACGCAGTATTTT.

The gene calls are TRBV7-6 and TRBJ1-1; TRBD1 matches at 8 bases. The CDR3 runs 14 residues. V lost 5 bases and J lost 4; bases outside the gene matches: 6. Germline CDR1 reads SGHVS; CDR2 reads FNYEAQ. CDR3 sequence reads: CASSQGQGSTEAFF. Here the CDR3 DNA reads TGTGCCAGCAGCCAAGGACAGGGTAGCACTGAAGCTTTCTTT.

The CDR3 region is CASSHEVVNTEAFF. Written as DNA, the CDR3 is TGCGCCAGCAGCCACGAGGTGGTGAACACTGAAGCTTTCTTT. The rearrangement joins TRBV4-1 to TRBJ1-1, with D unclear. The CDR3 contains 14 residues. Trimming removed 3 bases at V and 0 bases at J, with 8 bases between. The germline CDR1 and CDR2 sequences are MGHRA and YSYEKL.

The rearrangement uses TRBV30 and TRBJ1-2; a weak D match, TRBD1 (6 bases). The CDR3 totals 16 residues. Trimming pared 0 bases from V and 8 bases from J, leaving 22 bases between. Germline V gives CDR1 GTSNPN, CDR2 SVGIG (reference sequence). The CDR3 protein is CAWSVPEGGWENGYTF. The DNA for the CDR3 is TGTGCCTGGAGTGTCCCCGAGGGGGGGTGGGAGAACGGCTACACCTTC.

V and J are TRBV19 and TRBJ1-4; 8 bases fit TRBD1. This CDR3 comprises 14 residues. Germline assignment: CDR1 LNHDA and CDR2 SQIVND (reference sequence). V shed 6 bases and J 8 bases; nucleotides not matched to a gene: 8. CDR3 amino acids: CASRSDRVGEKLFF. CDR3 DNA: TGTGCCAGTAGGTCGGACAGGGTGGGAGAAAAACTGTTTTTT.

This chain joins TRBV4-1 and TRBJ1-1; D is possibly TRBD1 (6 bases). Germline values: CDR1 MGHRA, CDR2 YSYEKL. V shed 2 bases and J shed 0 bases, with 13 bases lying between them. The CDR3 has 16 residues. Written as DNA, the CDR3 is TGCGCCAGCAGCCAATGGACAGTGGGGCTGAACACTGAAGCTTTCTTT. It encodes CASSQWTVGLNTEAFF.

V gene TRBV2 combines with J gene TRBJ2-1; 8 nucleotides line up with TRBD2. The V gene's germline CDR1 is SNHLY and CDR2 FYNNEI. CDR3 size: 15 residues. Trimming removed 6 bases from V and 0 bases from J; junction bases left unmatched: 4. The CDR3 DNA reads TGTGCCAGCAGACCAAGCGGGGGCTCCTACAATGAGCAGTTCTTC. Protein: CASRPSGGSYNEQFF.

The chain carries TRBV10-3 and TRBJ2-1; the D gene is possibly TRBD2 (5 bases). Germline CDR1 and CDR2: ENHRY and SYGVKD. Deletions cut 4 bases from V and 4 bases from J, with 11 bases between. The length of the CDR3 is 14 residues. CDR3 coding DNA: TGTGCCATCAGTGGAGACTATGGTTACAATGAGCAGTTCTTC. This translates into CAISGDYGYNEQFF.

The rearrangement links TRBV5-4 to TRBJ1-3; D not certain. The germline CDR1 and CDR2 sequences are SGHNT and YYREEE (reference sequence). Trimming took off 2 bases at V and 8 bases at J, with 20 bases between the two ends. This CDR3 has 16 residues. The CDR3 loop is CASSFNAGGIRDTIYF. DNA of the CDR3: TGTGCCAGCAGCTTTAATGCGGGTGGTATTCGGGACACCATATATTTT.

V and J are TRBV9 and TRBJ2-5; 11 bases map to TRBD1. The CDR3 sequence is 15 residues long. Trimming cost V 4 bases and J 5 bases; bases outside gene matches: 7. Germline CDR1 reads SGDLS; CDR2 reads YYNGEE. The CDR3 DNA reads as TGTGCCAGCAGCCTGGGGACAGGGGGTTGGGAGACCCAGTACTTC. Its translation is CASSLGTGGWETQYF.

This clone was detected only once. The rearrangement joins TRBV29-1 to TRBJ2-1, with 11 bases that match TRBD2. Germline CDR1 is SQVTM and CDR2 is ANQGSEA. CDR3 length: 14 amino acids. With V trimmed by 7 bases and J by 4 bases, 6 bases remained unmatched. DNA of the CDR3: TGCAGCGCTTATAGCGGGGGGGGATACAATGAGCAGTTCTTC. Protein sequence: CSAYSGGGYNEQFF.

The V call is TRBV7-9, the J call TRBJ1-2, with a tentative D call TRBD1 (5 bases). This CDR3 region has 15 residues. V lost 2 bases, J lost 3 bases, and 13 bases lay in between. CDR1 and CDR2 (germline): SEHNR, FQNEAQ (reference sequence). The CDR3, as DNA: TGTGCCAGCAGCTTATTTAGGGGATCGGACTATGGCTACACCTTC. This translates into CASSLFRGSDYGYTF.

The chain recombines TRBV28 with TRBJ1-2; 9 bases align to TRBD1. The CDR3 length is 14 residues. Germline CDR1 is MDHEN and CDR2 is SYDVKM. With 6 bases clipped from V and 3 bases from J, the junction kept 5 bases outside the gene matches. The CDR3 DNA reads as TGTGCCAGCAGACGAACAGGGGGCGACTATGGCTACACCTTC. Its protein is CASRRTGGDYGYTF.

This clone has just one count. The chain joins TRBV6-1 to TRBJ2-5; D is undetermined. The germline gives CDR1 MNHNS, CDR2 SASEGT. V lost 7 bases, J lost 1 base, and 4 bases lay in between. The CDR3 covers 11 residues. CDR3 sequence (DNA): TGTGCCAGCACCGGCCAAGAGACCCAGTACTTC. As protein: CASTGQETQYF.

The chain combines TRBV7-2 with TRBJ2-7, with D tentatively TRBD2 (7 bases). V shed 2 bases and J shed 5 bases, with 10 bases lying between them. CDR1 SGHTA and CDR2 FQGNSA come from the germline V gene. This CDR3 contains 13 residues. The CDR3 bases are TGTGCCAGCAGCTTATCGGGGGGCCACGAGCAGTACGTC. Protein product: CASSLSGGHEQYV.

This clone came up once. The gene calls are TRBV7-6 and TRBJ1-1, with D hard to call. CDR1 and CDR2 (germline): SGHVS, FNYEAQ. V dropped 4 bases and J dropped 0 bases, with 9 bases sitting between them. CDR3 length: 14 residues. CDR3 amino acids: CASSSLQLNTEAFF. The CDR3, as DNA: TGTGCCAGCAGCTCCTTACAGTTGAACACTGAAGCTTTCTTT.

Points on this clone: One end of the junction fails to match germline, which may point to a read error. V gene TRBV7-7 combines with J gene TRBJ2-5; D may be TRBD2 (5 bases). This CDR3 has 13 amino acids. Per germline, CDR1 SSHAT and CDR2 FNYEAQ (reference sequence). The CDR3 is CASSLALGETQYF. The CDR3 region has the DNA TGTGCTAGCAGCTTAGCGCTAGGAGAGACCCAGTACTTC. Full variable domain (remainder filled in from reference TRBV7-7 and TRBJ2-5): GAGVSQSPRYKVTKRGQDVTLRCDPISSHATLYWYQQALGQGPEFLTYFNYEAQPDKSGLPSDRFSAERPEGSISTLTIQRTEQRDSAMYRCASSLALGETQYFGPGTRLLVL.